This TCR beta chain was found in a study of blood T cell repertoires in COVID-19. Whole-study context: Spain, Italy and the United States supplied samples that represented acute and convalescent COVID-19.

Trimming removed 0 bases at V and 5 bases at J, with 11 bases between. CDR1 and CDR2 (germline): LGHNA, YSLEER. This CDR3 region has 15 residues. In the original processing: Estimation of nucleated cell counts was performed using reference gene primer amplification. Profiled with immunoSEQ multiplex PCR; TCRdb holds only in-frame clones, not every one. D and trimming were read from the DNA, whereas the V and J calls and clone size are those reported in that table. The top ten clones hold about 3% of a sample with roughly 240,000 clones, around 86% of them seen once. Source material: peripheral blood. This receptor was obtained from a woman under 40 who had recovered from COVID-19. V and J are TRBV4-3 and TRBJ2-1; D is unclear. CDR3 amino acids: CASSQDFRRNNEQFF. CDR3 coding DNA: TGCGCCAGCAGCCAAGATTTCCGGCGGAACAATGAGCAGTTCTTC.